A selection of T cell receptor beta chains follows, all from one sample in a study of technical replicates of blood from several donors. The assay was immunoSEQ multiplex PCR, and TCRdb's table has in-frame clones only and misses some. The sample contains about 85,000 clones, approximately 94% of which appear only once. The specimen was T cells isolated from PBMCs. These receptors originate from a human donor in good health. Both conserved end residues are part of each CDR3. D genes are given only for firm matches. Some rows mark clone size as missing; the rest say once, few, many or name a class of expanded clone.

v_call	d_call	j_call	clone_size	cdr3_nt	cdr3_aa
TRBV6-5	NA	TRBJ2-1	once	TGTGCCAGCAGTTACCTAGCCTCAAGACGCGATGAGCAGTTCTTC	CASSYLASRRDEQFF
TRBV20-1	NA	TRBJ2-2	NA	TGCAGTGCTTCTTACACCGGGGAGCTGTTTTTT	CSASYTGELFF
TRBV18	NA	TRBJ1-2	NA	TGTGCCAGCTCACCACCGGTGGAAGGGGAACATGGCTACACCTTC	CASSPPVEGEHGYTF
TRBV14	TRBD2	TRBJ2-1	NA	TGTGCCAGCAGCCGCCTACTAGCGGTCCTACAAGAGCAGTTCTTC	CASSRLLAVLQEQFF
TRBV28	TRBD1	TRBJ2-7	NA	TGTGCCAGCACGGCAGGGGGCCTCGAGCAGTACTTC	CASTAGGLEQYF
TRBV18	NA	TRBJ1-3	once	TGTGCCAGCTCACCTAACGGTAACTCTGGAAACACCATATATTTT	CASSPNGNSGNTIYF
TRBV19	NA	TRBJ2-7	NA	TGTGCCAGTAGTATAGAGCACAGCTCCTACGAGCAGTACTTC	CASSIEHSSYEQYF
TRBV19	NA	TRBJ1-5	NA	TGTGCCAGTAGTATGGAGGGTTGGAGCAATCAGCCCCAGCATTTT	CASSMEGWSNQPQHF
TRBV11-3	NA	TRBJ1-2	NA	TGTGCCAGCAGCTCCTTTCTCTATGGCTACACCTTC	CASSSFLYGYTF
TRBV19	TRBD1	TRBJ2-2	NA	TGTGCCAGTAGTATACAAACAGGGGTTACCGGGGAGCTGTTTTTT	CASSIQTGVTGELFF
TRBV9	TRBD1	TRBJ1-1	NA	TGTGCCAGCAGCCCCCAGGGCAGGGGGACGACTGAAGCTTTCTTT	CASSPQGRGTTEAFF
TRBV28	TRBD1	TRBJ2-3	NA	TGTGCCAGCAGTTTCCCGATAGCAGGGGGAGATACGCAGTATTTT	CASSFPIAGGDTQYF
TRBV5-6	TRBD2	TRBJ2-1	NA	TGTGCCAGCAGCCTTACTAGCGGAACGAGCTCCTACAATGAGCAGTTCTTC	CASSLTSGTSSYNEQFF
TRBV5-1	TRBD1	TRBJ1-5	NA	TGCGCCAGCAGCTTGGAGGGGACAGGGGGCAGTCAGCCCCAGCATTTT	CASSLEGTGGSQPQHF
TRBV27	NA	TRBJ1-1	NA	TGTGCCAGCAGGGACAGTACGCGAAACACTGAAGCTTTCTTT	CASRDSTRNTEAFF
TRBV18	NA	TRBJ2-7	NA	TGTGCCAGCTCACCACCGGGTCTGGGGGCGTTTGGCTACGAGCAGTACTTC	CASSPPGLGAFGYEQYF
TRBV10-3	TRBD2	TRBJ2-3	NA	TGTGCCACCCTAGCGGGAGTTACAGATACGCAGTATTTT	CATLAGVTDTQYF
TRBV18	NA	TRBJ2-3	NA	TGTGCCAGCTCACCACCGTCGAGGGTCTTTAGCACAGATACGCAGTATTTT	CASSPPSRVFSTDTQYF
TRBV4-1	TRBD1	TRBJ1-2	NA	TGCGCCAGCAGCCAAGATCTGGACAGGGAGTTCCCCACCTTC	CASSQDLDREFPTF
TRBV5-1	TRBD1	TRBJ2-7	NA	TGCGCCAGCAGCTTGGCCGGGGACAGCTACTACGAGCAGTACTTC	CASSLAGDSYYEQYF
TRBV27	TRBD2	TRBJ2-2	NA	TGTGCCAGCAGGCGGGGGGGCGGGATCACCGGGGAGCTGTTTTTT	CASRRGGGITGELFF
TRBV27	TRBD1	TRBJ2-7	NA	TGTGCCAGCAGTGGGGACAGGGGCTACGAGCAGTACTTC	CASSGDRGYEQYF
TRBV6-5	TRBD1	TRBJ1-5	NA	TGTGCCAGCAGCCGACAGGGAGAGAATCAGCCCCAGCATTTT	CASSRQGENQPQHF
TRBV4-3	TRBD1	TRBJ1-1	NA	TGCGCCAGCAGCCAAGATGTTGGGACAGTCATGAACACTGAAGCTTTCTTT	CASSQDVGTVMNTEAFF
TRBV13	NA	TRBJ1-4	NA	TGTGCCAGCAGCTTAGGCCGCGAGTCAGAAAAACTGTTTTTT	CASSLGRESEKLFF
TRBV9	NA	TRBJ2-5	NA	TGTGCCAGCAGCGTAGGGGGCAGGGAAGAGACCCAGTACTTC	CASSVGGREETQYF
TRBV30	TRBD1	TRBJ1-1	NA	TGTGCCTGGAGTGTAGGGGGCGGTAACACTGAAGCTTTCTTT	CAWSVGGGNTEAFF
TRBV2	NA	TRBJ2-5	NA	TGTGCCAGCAGTGTTGGCGGGGACCAAGAGACCCAGTACTTC	CASSVGGDQETQYF
TRBV10-3	TRBD1	TRBJ2-2	NA	TGTGCCATCAGTACGACAGGGGGCTTGACCGGGGAGCTGTTTTTT	CAISTTGGLTGELFF
TRBV27	NA	TRBJ1-4	NA	TGTGCCAGCAGTTTAGGACAGCATAATGAAAAACTGTTTTTT	CASSLGQHNEKLFF
TRBV9	NA	TRBJ1-1	NA	TGTGCCAGCAGCGTAGAAGGGGGAAGGGGCCCGGGTGGGAACACTGAAGCTTTCTTT	CASSVEGGRGPGGNTEAFF
TRBV19	NA	TRBJ1-2	once	TGTGCCAGCGGGGTGTTGGGGGGCTATGGCTACACCTTC	CASGVLGGYGYTF
TRBV27	TRBD2	TRBJ2-3	NA	TGTGCCAGCAGCTTTCTTAGCGGGACTACAGATACGCAGTATTTT	CASSFLSGTTDTQYF
TRBV19	NA	TRBJ2-7	NA	TGTGCCAGCAAAGCGGAGGGACTTGGCTACGAGCAGTACTTC	CASKAEGLGYEQYF
TRBV28	NA	TRBJ1-4	NA	TGTGCCAGCAGTTTGCCGGGGGGGGATGAAAAACTGTTTTTT	CASSLPGGDEKLFF
TRBV6-5	NA	TRBJ1-3	NA	TGTGCCACTGGGCCCGTCGGAAACACCATATATTTT	CATGPVGNTIYF
TRBV30	TRBD1	TRBJ1-1	few	TGTGCCACTAGCCGACAGGGTAACACTGAAGCTTTCTTT	CATSRQGNTEAFF
TRBV2	NA	TRBJ2-6	NA	TGTGCCAGAGGCGGACTGGGCTCTGGGGCCAACGTCCTGACTTTC	CARGGLGSGANVLTF
TRBV10-3	NA	TRBJ1-2	NA	TGTGCCATCAGTGTCGGGATTAACAATGGCTACACCTTC	CAISVGINNGYTF
TRBV5-1	NA	TRBJ1-2	NA	TGCGCCAGCAGCTTGGACAGGGTCTATGGCTACACCTTC	CASSLDRVYGYTF
TRBV7-9	TRBD2	TRBJ2-1	NA	TGTGCCAGCAGCTTATCCCCCACTAGCGGCTCCTACAATGAGCAGTTCTTC	CASSLSPTSGSYNEQFF
TRBV10-3	TRBD1	TRBJ2-7	NA	TGTGCCATCACTTCCGGGACAGGGGCCCCCGAGCAGTACTTC	CAITSGTGAPEQYF
TRBV2	NA	TRBJ1-4	NA	TGTGCCAGCAGCTCACCGGAGAGAGGTGATGAAAAACTGTTTTTT	CASSSPERGDEKLFF
TRBV6-5	TRBD1	TRBJ1-3	NA	TGTGCCAGCAGTTACGACCAGGGACAGGGAAACACCATATATTTT	CASSYDQGQGNTIYF
TRBV6-1	NA	TRBJ2-3	NA	TGTGCCAGCAGTGGCGCTCAGGGTAATCCAGATACGCAGTATTTT	CASSGAQGNPDTQYF
TRBV18	NA	TRBJ1-1	NA	TGTGCCAGCTCACCCCAACCGACAGGCGGCACTGAAGCTTTCTTT	CASSPQPTGGTEAFF
TRBV14	NA	TRBJ2-3	NA	TGTGCCAGCAGCCGTCAGGGAACGAGCACAGATACGCAGTATTTT	CASSRQGTSTDTQYF
TRBV7-3	TRBD1	TRBJ2-7	NA	TGTGCCAGCAGCTTATCGACAGGGGATCTCTACGAGCAGTACTTC	CASSLSTGDLYEQYF
TRBV7-2	TRBD2	TRBJ2-1	NA	TGTGCCAGCAGCTCGCCCCCAGGACTAGCGGGACTTCCGAATGAGCAGTTCTTC	CASSSPPGLAGLPNEQFF
TRBV5-1	TRBD1	TRBJ2-7	NA	TGCGCCAGCAAGACGGGACAGCAAAAAAACGAGCAGTACTTC	CASKTGQQKNEQYF
TRBV28	TRBD1	TRBJ2-2	NA	TGTGCCAGCAGTCACAGGGGGCGGGTCGGGGAGCTGTTTTTT	CASSHRGRVGELFF
TRBV7-3	NA	TRBJ2-1	NA	TGTGCCAGCAGCTTAAACTTTGGGAGGGAGCAGTTCTTC	CASSLNFGREQFF
TRBV5-6	NA	TRBJ1-3	NA	TGTGCCAGCAGCTACCAAACAGGGATTGGAAACACCATATATTTT	CASSYQTGIGNTIYF